A single sample gave rise to the 13 T cell receptor beta chains below, sequenced in a study of cytomegalovirus exposure and HLA in healthy donors. The study ran its PCR with 60 Vbeta and 13 Jbeta primers. The repertoire was sequenced with immunoSEQ multiplex PCR; TCRdb's copy has only in-frame clones and lacks some. The repertoire includes fewer than 200,000 clones, roughly 85% of them detected once, and around 1.3% sits in the top ten. Specimen: PBMCs. Receptors originate from a woman aged 45-60 years in good health and CMV-seronegative.

The rearrangement links TRBV27 to TRBJ2-2, with 8 bases identical to TRBD2. J was trimmed by 6 bases and V by 3 bases; bases with no gene match: 12. Germline CDR1 MNHEY, CDR2 SMNVEV (reference sequence). The CDR3 is 17 residues long. As DNA, the CDR3 is TGTGCCAGCAGTTTTCGACCCTGGACTAGCCTGTCCGGGGAGCTGTTTTTT. Translating it yields CASSFRPWTSLSGELFF.

Concerning this clone: This same CDR3 is encoded by further DNA sequences in the sample. The chain is built from TRBV28 and TRBJ1-1; D is possibly TRBD1 (5 bases). The CDR3 is 14 amino acids. Trimming took 5 bases from V and 1 from J, leaving 11 bases between them. Germline V lookup: CDR1 MDHEN, CDR2 SYDVKM. The DNA of the CDR3 is TGTGCCAGCAGTCTTCAGGGTGGGAACACTGAAGCTTTCTTT. Its translation: CASSLQGGNTEAFF. Full variable domain (outside the CDR3, taken from reference TRBV28 and TRBJ1-1): DVKVTQSSRYLVKRTGEKVFLECVQDMDHENMFWYRQDPGLGLRLIYFSYDVKMKEKGDIPEGYSVSREKKERFSLILESASTNQTSMYLCASSLQGGNTEAFFGQGTRLTVV.

This rearrangement joins TRBV28 to TRBJ1-4; weak D call: TRBD1 (6 bases). Germline CDR1 reads MDHEN; CDR2 reads SYDVKM. The CDR3 totals 14 residues. V was trimmed by 10 bases and J by 7 bases, leaving 19 bases between them. In DNA, the CDR3 is TGTGCCACCGGGGGGCGCAGGAGCCTTGAAAAACTGTTTTTT. Encoded protein: CATGGRRSLEKLFF. The full variable domain, in which reference TRBV28 and TRBJ1-4 provide the parts outside the CDR3, is DVKVTQSSRYLVKRTGEKVFLECVQDMDHENMFWYRQDPGLGLRLIYFSYDVKMKEKGDIPEGYSVSREKKERFSLILESASTNQTSMYLCATGGRRSLEKLFFGSGTQLSVL.

V gene TRBV19 combines with J gene TRBJ1-1; D is perhaps TRBD1 (6 bases). This CDR3 contains 15 residues. In germline, CDR1 is LNHDA, CDR2 SQIVND (reference sequence). With 4 bases removed from V and 0 bases from J, the gap between germline ends came to 12 bases. CDR3 sequence (DNA): TGTGCCAGTAGTAGACCCAGGGGTTTGAACACTGAAGCTTTCTTT. It encodes CASSRPRGLNTEAFF.

The chain recombines TRBV29-1 with TRBJ2-5, with a weak D call TRBD2 (7 bases). The V end lost 3 bases, the J end lost 5 bases, and 16 bases lay between the germline ends. The germline CDR1 and CDR2 sequences are SQVTM and ANQGSEA. This CDR3 has 14 residues. In DNA form, the CDR3 reads TGCAGCGTTGAGGGTCGGGGGGCCGGGGAGACCCAGTACTTC. Translated: CSVEGRGAGETQYF. Combining the CDR3 with reference TRBV29-1 and TRBJ2-5 gives the whole variable domain SAVISQKPSRDICQRGTSLTIQCQVDSQVTMMFWYRQQPGQSLTLIATANQGSEATYESGFVIDKFPISRPNLTFSTLTVSNMSPEDSSIYLCSVEGRGAGETQYFGPGTRLLVL.

The chain joins TRBV9 to TRBJ1-2; 8 bases align to TRBD1. J gave up 8 bases and V 3 bases, and 3 bases lay outside the gene matches. This CDR3 is 12 amino acids long. The germline CDR1 and CDR2 sequences are SGDLS and YYNGEE. CDR3 sequence (DNA): TGTGCCAGCAGCGGACAGGGGCCCGGCTACACCTTC. Protein product: CASSGQGPGYTF.

V is TRBV2 and J is TRBJ1-2; D not certain. Germline-derived CDR1 and CDR2 are SNHLY and FYNNEI. V lost 4 bases to trimming and J lost 7 bases, with 7 bases between them. The CDR3 loop spans 11 amino acids. CDR3: CASSVEVGYTF. The CDR3 nucleotides are TGTGCCAGCAGTGTTGAGGTTGGCTACACCTTC.

The chain combines TRBV18 with TRBJ2-3; D possibly corresponds to TRBD1 (8 bases). The V end lost 2 bases, the J end lost 0 bases, and 15 bases lay between the germline ends. The CDR3 spans 17 residues. Per germline, CDR1 KGHSH and CDR2 LQKENI. The CDR3: CASSPKRDRISTDTQYF. For the CDR3, the DNA is TGTGCCAGCTCACCAAAGCGGGACAGGATAAGCACAGATACGCAGTATTTT. The whole variable domain, filled in from reference TRBV18 and TRBJ2-3, reads NAGVMQNPRHLVRRRGQEARLRCSPMKGHSHVYWYRQLPEEGLKFMVYLQKENIIDESGMPKERFSAEFPKEGPSILRIQQVVRGDSAAYFCASSPKRDRISTDTQYFGPGTRLTVL.

The rearrangement links TRBV5-1 to TRBJ1-2; D call uncertain. V was cut by 0 bases and J by 8 bases, with 14 bases left in between. The germline V gene has CDR1 SGHRS and CDR2 YFSETQ. The CDR3 extends over 14 amino acids. The CDR3 nucleotides are TGCGCCAGCAGCTTGGATGGGCCATTAGAGGGCTACACCTTC. Residues: CASSLDGPLEGYTF.

The chain has TRBV18 and TRBJ2-7; 7 positions agree with TRBD1. With 3 bases clipped from V and 3 bases from J, the junction kept 11 bases outside the gene matches. This CDR3 has 16 residues. The germline V gene has CDR1 KGHSH and CDR2 LQKENI. The CDR3 DNA follows: TGTGCCAGCTCACCCATAGGGGCAGGGGGTAACTACGAGCAGTACTTC. This encodes CASSPIGAGGNYEQYF.

For the CDR3, the DNA is TGTGCCAGCAGTTACTCAGGGGGCGACGGCTACACCTTC. As protein: CASSYSGGDGYTF. This chain uses TRBV6-6 with TRBJ1-2, with 7 bases lining up with TRBD1. In germline, CDR1 is MNHNY, CDR2 SVGAGI (reference sequence). J was trimmed by 8 bases and V by 0 bases; bases with no gene match: 3. There are 13 residues in the CDR3.

The chain couples TRBV28 to TRBJ2-1, with TRBD1 matching over 9 bases. The CDR3 is 15 residues long. V lost 6 bases, J lost 1 base, and 4 bases stayed unmatched. CDR1 is MDHEN, CDR2 SYDVKM, per germline. The DNA of the CDR3 is TGTGCCAGCAGCCTCGGGACAGGGTCCTACAATGAGCAGTTCTTC. Translated: CASSLGTGSYNEQFF.

This sequence joins TRBV5-1 and TRBJ2-1, with TRBD2 identical over 9 bases. Trimming at V came to 7 bases and at J to 6 bases, leaving 5 bases not matched to a gene. Germline V gene sequence: CDR1 SGHRS, CDR2 YFSETQ. The CDR3 consists of 13 residues. CDR3 residues: CASWLAGSNEQFF. The CDR3 DNA sequence: TGCGCCAGCTGGCTAGCGGGAAGCAATGAGCAGTTCTTC.